This T cell receptor beta chain was profiled in a study of Graves' ophthalmopathy and Graves' hyperthyroidism. CDR3 regions of TCR beta were amplified from RNA transcripts. First-round RT-PCR used HTBI primers; second-round multiplex PCR followed. TCRdb re-called the multiplex PCR reads with MiXCR, one entry per CDR3 protein. The profile covers some 200,000 distinct CDR3 sequences, with less than 30% appearing a single time and around 9.8% taken by the ten largest. Germline V gives CDR1 MNHEY, CDR2 SVGEGT. This CDR3 region has 13 residues. V lost 10 bases, J lost 1 base, and 5 bases stayed unmatched. The chain combines TRBV6-2 or TRBV6-3 with TRBJ2-7, with 9 positions matching TRBD2. Specimen: peripheral blood. This TCR was sampled from a man aged 45-65 years with Graves' ophthalmopathy. As DNA, the CDR3 is TGTGCCACCGGGACTAGCTTTTCCTACGAGCAGTACTTC. It translates to CATGTSFSYEQYF.